Listed below are T cell receptor beta chains from one sample, sequenced in a study of technical replicates of blood from a handful of donors. Sequencing used immunoSEQ multiplex PCR; TCRdb keeps in-frame clones, though not all of them. The repertoire has more than 80,000 clones, approximately 96% of them found once; the top ten carry over 0.2%. The sequencing input was T cells isolated from PBMCs. The receptor set was obtained from a human donor in good health. Each CDR3 is given with its conserved first and last residue. A D gene is named only where the DNA matches it firmly. Clone size appears in some rows only: once, few, many, or a class for an expanded clone.

clone_size	v_call	j_call	d_call	cdr3_aa	cdr3_nt
-	TRBV5-1	TRBJ2-5	-	CASSLMFEETQYF	TGCGCCAGCAGCTTGATGTTCGAAGAGACCCAGTACTTC
once	TRBV9	TRBJ2-1	TRBD2	CASRPGTSGGGEQFF	TGTGCCAGCAGACCCGGGACTAGCGGGGGAGGTGAGCAGTTCTTC
-	TRBV7-6	TRBJ1-2	-	CASSPLGFYGYTF	TGTGCCAGCAGCCCACTCGGGTTCTATGGCTACACCTTC
-	TRBV18	TRBJ1-4	-	CASSPNDALGSEKLFF	TGTGCCAGCTCACCAAATGATGCGCTAGGAAGTGAAAAACTGTTTTTT
-	TRBV6-5	TRBJ2-2	-	CASLGSGSGELFF	TGTGCCAGCCTGGGCAGTGGGTCCGGGGAGCTGTTTTTT
-	TRBV7-3	TRBJ1-1	TRBD1	CATSTGPNTEAFF	TGTGCCACCTCGACAGGGCCGAACACTGAAGCTTTCTTT
once	TRBV28	TRBJ1-2	-	CASSFFGTTNYGYTF	TGTGCCAGCAGTTTTTTTGGCACTACGAACTATGGCTACACCTTC
-	TRBV2	TRBJ1-1	-	CASKGAEAFF	TGTGCCAGCAAGGGGGCTGAAGCTTTCTTT
-	TRBV5-1	TRBJ2-1	-	CASSLATSYNEQFF	TGCGCCAGCAGCTTAGCAACCTCCTACAATGAGCAGTTCTTC
-	TRBV28	TRBJ1-2	TRBD1	CASSLSGNYRGYGYTF	TGTGCCAGCAGTTTGTCCGGAAACTACAGGGGGTATGGCTACACCTTC
once	TRBV27	TRBJ1-1	-	CASSLYQNTEAFF	TGTGCCAGCAGTTTATATCAGAACACTGAAGCTTTCTTT
-	TRBV6-5	TRBJ1-6	-	CASTPTGNSPLHF	TGTGCCAGCACTCCTACGGGTAATTCACCCCTCCACTTT
-	TRBV28	TRBJ2-7	-	CASSRNYEQYF	TGTGCCAGCAGTCGTAACTACGAGCAGTACTTC
-	TRBV27	TRBJ1-3	TRBD1	CASSKKGQHSWGNTIYF	TGTGCCAGCAGCAAAAAGGGACAGCACAGCTGGGGAAACACCATATATTTT
-	TRBV6-5	TRBJ1-5	-	CASSWGGDGNQPQHF	TGTGCCAGCAGTTGGGGGGGGGACGGGAATCAGCCCCAGCATTTT
-	TRBV4-1	TRBJ2-7	-	CASSQGLLRTVYEQYF	TGCGCCAGCAGCCAAGGACTGTTAAGGACAGTATACGAGCAGTACTTC
-	TRBV19	TRBJ1-6	-	CASRPSSYNSPLHF	TGTGCCAGTAGGCCGAGCTCCTATAATTCACCCCTCCACTTT
-	TRBV11-2	TRBJ1-4	-	CASSFPNEKLFF	TGTGCCAGCAGCTTCCCAAATGAAAAACTGTTTTTT
-	TRBV5-4	TRBJ2-2	TRBD1	CASSLGGQGAGELFF	TGTGCCAGCAGCTTGGGTGGACAGGGAGCCGGGGAGCTGTTTTTT
-	TRBV2	TRBJ2-7	TRBD2	CASTREGSSYEQYF	TGTGCCAGCACCCGGGAGGGTAGCTCCTACGAGCAGTACTTC
-	TRBV11-3	TRBJ2-1	TRBD1	CASSLTGTGFGEQFF	TGTGCCAGCAGCTTGACCGGGACAGGGTTTGGTGAGCAGTTCTTC
-	TRBV14	TRBJ2-7	TRBD2	CASSQAKPGLIYEQYF	TGTGCCAGCAGCCAAGCCAAACCGGGACTAATCTACGAGCAGTACTTC
-	TRBV18	TRBJ1-4	-	CASSPPTNREKLFF	TGTGCCAGCTCACCCCCTACGAACAGGGAAAAACTGTTTTTT
-	TRBV6-5	TRBJ1-5	-	CASSYVRTGPQHF	TGTGCCAGCAGTTACGTACGGACTGGTCCCCAGCATTTT
-	TRBV4-2	TRBJ2-3	TRBD1	CASSRQGNGGTDTQYF	TGTGCCAGCAGCCGACAGGGGAATGGGGGGACAGATACGCAGTATTTT
few	TRBV2	TRBJ2-1	TRBD2	CASRGLAGGNEQFF	TGTGCCAGCAGGGGACTAGCGGGGGGCAATGAGCAGTTCTTC
-	TRBV5-8	TRBJ2-5	TRBD2	CASSQELAGDETQYF	TGTGCCAGCAGCCAAGAACTAGCGGGAGATGAGACCCAGTACTTC
once	TRBV4-1	TRBJ2-7	TRBD2	CASSQGLAGVYEQYF	TGCGCCAGCAGCCAAGGATTAGCGGGGGTCTACGAGCAGTACTTC